Below are 28 T cell receptor beta chains sequenced from a single sample in a study of yellow fever vaccine responses in identical twins. TCRdb fed the RT-PCR reads into MiXCR, producing one record per CDR3 protein. The sample gives 3,000 to 4,000 distinct CDR3 sequences, approximately 70% of which show up once; 7.5% to 9.5% is in the top ten. Here the sequenced sample was T cells from blood (PBMCs), unsorted or a sorted subset (not recorded which), taken before or after yellow fever vaccination (not recorded which). These receptor sequences come from a woman between 18 and 29 years old who received the yellow fever vaccine.

The chain employs TRBV4-3 and TRBJ2-1; tentatively, D is TRBD1 or TRBD2 (5 bases each). The CDR3 contains 14 residues. Looked up from germline, CDR1 is LGHNA and CDR2 is YSLEER. The germline V and J ends were trimmed by 0 bases and 8 bases, with 11 bases remaining between them. The CDR3 region has the DNA TGCGCCAGCAGCCAAGAGGCAGGGACCGATGAGCAGTTCTTC. Protein: CASSQEAGTDEQFF.

The J gene is TRBJ2-7, the V gene TRBV25-1; D is uncertain. The CDR3 totals 10 residues. The germline V gene has CDR1 MGHDK and CDR2 SYGVNS. V was clipped by 5 bases and J by 1 base, with 0 bases between them. DNA of the CDR3: TGTGCCAGCAGTTCCTACGAGCAGTACTTC. Translation: CASSSYEQYF.

The CDR3 DNA reads TGTGCCAGCAGCTTTAGGGGGCAAGATACGCAGTATTTT. It yields the protein CASSFRGQDTQYF. The chain combines TRBV5-4 with TRBJ2-3; 7 bases line up with TRBD1. Unmatched junction bases numbered 2, after V lost 2 bases and J lost 5 bases. CDR3 length: 13 amino acids. CDR1 is SGHNT and CDR2 is YYREEE in the germline V gene (reference sequence).

This clonotype turned up a few times. The rearrangement links TRBV23-1 to TRBJ2-1; D ambiguous. TRBV23-1 belongs to the ORF category, with a function that is uncertain. The CDR3 loop spans 15 amino acids. The ends were cut back, 8 bases at V and 7 bases at J, with 21 bases in the middle. CDR3 bases: TGCGCCAGCTACCGACACCTCTATTTGGGGAATGAGCAGTTCTTC. Translating gives CASYRHLYLGNEQFF.

V usage is TRBV20-1 and J usage is TRBJ2-7; 7 bases are shared with TRBD2. The V segment lost 3 bases and the J segment 2 bases; nucleotides outside the gene matches: 19. Germline values: CDR1 DFQATT, CDR2 SNEGSKA (reference sequence). The CDR3 is 18 amino acids. As DNA, the CDR3 is TGCAGTGCTAGCCCCTATGCGGGAGAGGCTTCTTTCCCCTACGAGCAGTACTTC. Protein sequence: CSASPYAGEASFPYEQYF.

This chain links TRBV23-1 with TRBJ2-2, with D uncertain. TRBV23-1 is given ORF status, its function remaining uncertain. Trimming cost V 7 bases and J 3 bases, with 6 bases left between them. CDR3 length: 12 amino acids. The CDR3 here is CASTEDTGELFF. The CDR3 DNA sequence: TGCGCCAGCACAGAGGACACCGGGGAGCTGTTTTTT.

The gene calls are TRBV12-3 or TRBV12-4 and TRBJ2-5; D is possibly TRBD1 (5 bases). The CDR3 runs 14 residues. V was cut by 3 bases and J by 9 bases, with 17 bases left in between. CDR3 sequence: CASSFGQGIGPQYF. The CDR3 DNA reads TGTGCCAGCAGTTTCGGGCAGGGAATAGGGCCCCAGTACTTC.

The chain joins TRBV9 to TRBJ2-3; TRBD2 agrees at 12 bases. Trimming removed 2 bases from V and 0 bases from J; junction bases left unmatched: 7. The CDR3 is 18 residues long. CDR1 SGDLS and CDR2 YYNGEE come from the germline V gene. CDR3 sequence (DNA): TGTGCCAGCAGCGTCGGACTAGCGGGGCCCCTTAGCACAGATACGCAGTATTTT. Translation: CASSVGLAGPLSTDTQYF. Together with reference TRBV9 and TRBJ2-3, the CDR3 gives the full variable domain: DSGVTQTPKHLITATGQRVTLRCSPRSGDLSVYWYQQSLDQGLQFLIQYYNGEERAKGNILERFSAQQFPDLHSELNLSSLELGDSALYFCASSVGLAGPLSTDTQYFGPGTRLTVL.

The chain combines TRBV10-1 with TRBJ1-3, with D tentatively TRBD1 (5 bases). Germline-derived CDR1 and CDR2 are WNHNN and SYGVQD (reference sequence). CDR3 size: 14 residues. Trimming removed 8 bases at V and 2 bases at J, with 13 bases between. DNA for the CDR3: TGCGCCAGCGGCAGGGAGTACGCTGGAAACACCATATATTTT. This sequence encodes CASGREYAGNTIYF.

V usage is TRBV21-1 and J usage is TRBJ2-7; TRBD1, as called in the table, went unchecked against the DNA. TRBV21-1 is termed a pseudogene. The CDR3 runs 15 residues. The CDR3 DNA follows: TGTGCCAGCACCAAGGATCCTGCAGCGCCTTACGAGCAGTACTTC. It translates to CASTKDPAAPYEQYF.

The V gene is TRBV20-1, the J gene TRBJ2-7; no clear D gene. CDR1 and CDR2 from the germline V gene are DFQATT and SNEGSKA (reference sequence). The CDR3 has 10 residues. The V gene lost 5 bases and the J gene lost 6 bases, with 8 bases spanning the gap. The CDR3 DNA sequence: TGCAGTGCTGGTTCTGGCGAGCAGTACTTC. It yields the protein CSAGSGEQYF.

This chain connects TRBV3-1 to TRBJ2-4, with 14 bases fitting TRBD2. Germline assignment: CDR1 LGHDT and CDR2 YNNKEL (reference sequence). This CDR3 is built from 19 residues. With 3 bases clipped from V and 0 bases from J, the junction kept 7 bases outside the gene matches. For the CDR3, the DNA is TGTGCCAGCAGCCATCGACCGACTAGCGGGAGGGAAGCCAAAAACATTCAGTACTTC. It yields the protein CASSHRPTSGREAKNIQYF.

The chain joins TRBV29-1 to TRBJ2-1, with D uncertain. V was clipped by 7 bases and J by 3 bases, with 10 bases between them. This CDR3 has 12 residues. In germline, CDR1 is SQVTM, CDR2 ANQGSEA. For the CDR3, the DNA is TGCAGCGCATGGGTCCTCTACAATGAGCAGTTCTTC. It yields the protein CSAWVLYNEQFF.

In this sample, this clonotype turned up once. The chain links TRBV11-1 to TRBJ2-3; 14 bases agree with TRBD2. J was trimmed by 5 bases and V by 6 bases; bases with no gene match: 10. Germline V gene lookup returns CDR1 SGHAT and CDR2 FQDESV (reference sequence). This CDR3 spans 17 amino acids. Here the CDR3 DNA reads TGTGCCAGCAGTCGACTAGCGGGAGGGCCTCCTGGAGATACGCAGTATTTT. Translation gives CASSRLAGGPPGDTQYF. Combining the CDR3 with reference TRBV11-1 and TRBJ2-3 gives the whole variable domain EAEVAQSPRYKITEKSQAVAFWCDPISGHATLYWYRQILGQGPELLVQFQDESVVDDSQLPKDRFSAERLKGVDSTLKIQPAELGDSAMYLCASSRLAGGPPGDTQYFGPGTRLTVL.

The V call is TRBV5-5, the J call TRBJ2-7, with D unresolved. With 7 bases removed from V and 5 bases from J, the gap between germline ends came to 13 bases. The germline gives CDR1 SGHKS, CDR2 YYEKEE (reference sequence). The CDR3 loop spans 12 amino acids. CDR3 sequence: CASRRVTDEQYF. CDR3 nucleotide sequence: TGTGCCAGCCGTAGGGTAACGGACGAGCAGTACTTC.

The rearrangement links TRBV11-2 to TRBJ2-7, with TRBD2 as a possible D gene (6 bases). The CDR3 has 12 residues. Germline V gene lookup returns CDR1 SGHAT and CDR2 FQNNGV. V was trimmed by 5 bases and J by 5 bases, leaving 10 bases between them. The CDR3 DNA reads as TGTGCCAGCAGCGACCCGGGGGACGAGCAGTACTTC. Residues: CASSDPGDEQYF.

This chain links TRBV11-3 with TRBJ2-5; perhaps D is TRBD1 or TRBD2 (5 bases each). The V end was cut by 7 bases, the J end by 5 bases, with 26 bases between. The CDR3 extends over 17 amino acids. Germline CDR1 reads SGHNT; CDR2 reads YENEEA. CDR3 nucleotide sequence: TGTGCCAGCAACTTTGGGGACGATGAGACTCTCCCGGAGACCCAGTACTTC. The encoded protein is CASNFGDDETLPETQYF.

The chain carries TRBV4-1 and TRBJ1-1, with 10 bases aligning to TRBD1. In germline, CDR1 is MGHRA, CDR2 YSYEKL. This CDR3 contains 16 residues. The J segment lost 0 bases and the V segment lost 3 bases, leaving 4 bases of the junction unmatched. CDR3 sequence reads: CASSHGTGAMNTEAFF. The DNA of the CDR3 is TGCGCCAGCAGCCACGGGACAGGGGCTATGAACACTGAAGCTTTCTTT.

This clonotype has a handful of counts. The chain recombines TRBV1 with TRBJ1-2. TRBV1 is classified as a pseudogene. The CDR3 consists of 17 residues. The CDR3 DNA sequence: TGCACCAGCAGCCAAGAAACGACAACCGACATATACTATGGCTACACCTTC. Amino acid sequence: CTSSQETTTDIYYGYTF.

This sequence joins TRBV4-3 and TRBJ1-2, with 9 bases matching TRBD1. The CDR3 totals 16 residues. In germline, CDR1 is LGHNA, CDR2 YSLEER. J gave up 4 bases and V 7 bases, and 13 bases lay outside the gene matches. CDR3 residues: CASTPGQGPTFYGYTF. In DNA, the CDR3 is TGCGCCAGCACACCGGGACAGGGCCCAACCTTCTATGGCTACACCTTC.

The J gene is TRBJ1-1, the V gene TRBV6-2 or TRBV6-3; no definite D call. Per the germline V gene, CDR1 is MNHEY and CDR2 is SVGEGT. The CDR3 covers 13 residues. The V end was cut by 2 bases, the J end by 3 bases, with 7 bases between. CDR3 in DNA: TGTGCCAGCAGTTACGACGGATACACTGAAGCTTTCTTT. This gives the protein CASSYDGYTEAFF.

The chain couples TRBV27 to TRBJ1-2, with a weak D call TRBD1 (6 bases). CDR1 is MNHEY and CDR2 is SMNVEV in the germline V gene (reference sequence). Trimming shortened V by 6 bases and J by 2 bases, and 16 bases separated the two germline ends. The CDR3 totals 15 residues. The CDR3 sequence: CASSPEQGLNYGYTF. The CDR3 nucleotides are TGTGCCAGCAGCCCGGAACAGGGACTCAACTATGGCTACACCTTC.

A few counts support this clonotype. This chain connects TRBV4-2 to TRBJ2-7, with 8 bases lining up with TRBD2. Germline-derived CDR1 and CDR2 are LGHNA and YNFKEQ. The V gene end was trimmed by 0 bases and the J gene end by 5 bases; junction bases not matched to a gene: 6. The CDR3 is 15 amino acids. The chain's CDR3 is CASSQDEAGVDEQYF. Here the CDR3 DNA reads TGTGCCAGCAGCCAAGACGAAGCGGGAGTAGACGAGCAGTACTTC.

This clonotype was detected once. The chain uses TRBV3-1 and TRBJ2-7; a weak D match, TRBD1 (5 bases). Trimming took off 2 bases at V and 5 bases at J, with 7 bases between the two ends. Germline V gene sequence: CDR1 LGHDT, CDR2 YNNKEL (reference sequence). The length of the CDR3 is 12 residues. This CDR3 is CASSQQGHEQYF. The CDR3, as DNA: TGTGCCAGCAGCCAACAGGGCCACGAGCAGTACTTC.

The rearrangement links TRBV11-1 to TRBJ2-7; D gene uncertain. Between the trimmed V and J ends, which lost 5 bases and 0 bases, there was a span of 11 bases. Per germline, CDR1 SGHAT and CDR2 FQDESV (reference sequence). The length of the CDR3 is 14 residues. CDR3 nucleotide sequence: TGTGCCAGCAGCCCCCTTGTGAGCTCCTACGAGCAGTACTTC. This sequence encodes CASSPLVSSYEQYF.

The chain employs TRBV12-3 or TRBV12-4 and TRBJ2-7; D is undetermined. Trimming removed 8 bases from V and 3 bases from J, with 14 bases in between. This CDR3 has 13 amino acids. CDR3 sequence reads: CASGIRPNYEQYF. The CDR3 DNA reads TGTGCCAGCGGGATCCGCCCCAACTACGAGCAGTACTTC.

The rearrangement links TRBV5-1 to TRBJ2-4; the D gene is possibly TRBD2 (6 bases). The V gene's germline CDR1 is SGHRS and CDR2 YFSETQ. The V end was cut by 2 bases, the J end by 4 bases, with 16 bases between. There are 16 residues in the CDR3. The CDR3 loop is CASSFGTQTEKNIQYF. DNA for the CDR3: TGCGCCAGCAGCTTTGGGACTCAGACCGAAAAAAACATTCAGTACTTC.

CDR3 coding DNA: TGTGCCAGCACCGAGGGTCGGGGAACCCCCTACAATGAGCAGTTCTTC. Translated: CASTEGRGTPYNEQFF. The chain uses TRBV11-3 and TRBJ2-1, with D perhaps matching TRBD2 (5 bases). CDR1 and CDR2 from the germline V gene are SGHNT and YENEEA. The V end was cut by 7 bases, the J end by 2 bases, with 18 bases between. This CDR3 is 16 amino acids long.